This T cell receptor (beta chain) was recovered during a study of blood T cell repertoires in COVID-19. Across the whole study: T cells, B-cell-depleted T cells, or PBMCs supplied cDNA or gDNA.

In the original analysis: Nucleated cell number was recorded as an estimate derived from reference gene primer amplification. The table came from immunoSEQ multiplex PCR; TCRdb's copy has only in-frame clones and leaves some out. That table gives V, J and clone size, and the DNA gave D and trimming. Of more than 200,000 clones in the sample, about 85% were seen once. Seattle researchers signed up patients amid active infection and tracked them longitudinally. Trimming took 0 bases from V and 2 from J, leaving 11 bases between them. The CDR3 consists of 15 residues. In germline, CDR1 is GTSNPN, CDR2 SVGIG (reference sequence).

Material: peripheral blood. The gene calls are TRBV30 and TRBJ1-5; the D gene is possibly TRBD1 (5 bases). This TCR derives from a woman older than 75 with COVID-19, enrolled during active disease. DNA of the CDR3: TGTGCCTGGAGTGTAGGAGGGGACGGCAATCAGCCCCAGCATTTT. This codes for CAWSVGGDGNQPQHF. The full variable domain, completed using reference TRBV30 and TRBJ1-5, is SQTIHQWPATLVQPVGSPLSLECTVEGTSNPNLYWYRQAAGRGLQLLFYSVGIGQISSEVPQNLSASRPQDRQFILSSKKLLLSDSGFYLCAWSVGGDGNQPQHFGDGTRLSIL.